This record looks at one T cell receptor (beta chain) sequence and its context. This clone's antigen is unknown. Nothing much larger sits one base from this clone, and base qualities are not available. This specimen comes from a study of neoadjuvant anti-PD-1 for oral cavity cancer (dated by TCRdb to the early 2020s). Some background on the complete study: Before curative-intent surgical resection, most patients were given three to four biweekly doses of nivolumab at 3 mg/kg. Under RECIST 1.1, a patient counted as a responder if showing complete response, partial response or stable disease, and as a non-responder if showing progression. Patients without progression received a fourth nivolumab dose around day 43 and underwent definitive surgical resection on days 50-56. A roughly 33% response rate was observed in the parent correlative cohort, in which around 13 patients were included. The paper's findings and limits, for the study overall: Only a few patients per response group were included in the TCR analyses, and larger cohorts for validation were called for by the authors. After neoadjuvant nivolumab, significantly higher T cell clonality (Gini index) was found within PBMCs in non-responders than in responders. A higher pretreatment blood Treg/Th17 ratio correlated with both higher pretreatment blood TCRbeta clonality and lower post-treatment tumor TCRbeta clonality.

The germline V gene (reference sequence) yields SGHNT for CDR1 and YYREEE for CDR2. From its cysteine to its phenylalanine, the CDR3 spans 15 amino acids. The CDR3 DNA has 45 bases and is translated from base 1. Trimming at the junction amounts to 4 bases on V and 2 bases on J, and the germline ends lie 15 bases apart. Explained via the paper, the time point label denotes: after neoadjuvant nivolumab, at surgical resection. Patients had been newly diagnosed with stage II-IVA oral cavity squamous cell carcinoma, and no prior systemic or radiation treatment had been given to the patients. The cohort consisted of patients with HPV-negative, locally advanced oral cavity squamous cell carcinoma. No culture maintenance or expansion was done, as the peripheral blood mononuclear cells went straight to analysis. Samples were obtained from a longitudinal correlative study of a single-arm phase II trial of neoadjuvant nivolumab in oral cavity squamous cell carcinoma. Subject-matched pre- and post-treatment PBMCs and tumors from three responders and three non-responders were subjected to genomic DNA-based TCRbeta sequencing. Peripheral blood mononuclear cells were collected once before nivolumab treatment and again after treatment, at the time of surgery. The Maxwell RSC DNA from Cells kit was used to isolate genomic DNA from PBMCs.

For deep sequencing, PBMC libraries mostly used around 470 ng of input genomic DNA, with six replicates for each sample. Following the manufacturer's instructions, the team built TCRbeta libraries using the immunoSEQ hsTCRbeta kit. An Illumina NovaSeq 6000 S4 flow cell was used to sequence the final libraries, which had first been combined to 3 nM. On the study's bioinformatics: Raw data preprocessing and quality control were performed with the immunoSEQ Analyzer. The analysis was limited to productive rearrangements, and each clonotype was defined by a unique CDR3 amino acid sequence. Repertoire clonality was estimated as the Gini-Simpson index, which was calculated using the R package tcR. Student's t test was used to compare Gini indices, while Pearson correlation assessed associations with tumor size change. The table was pulled from immuneACCESS by TCRdb, which kept in-frame rearrangements only. Such tables lose some clones; where checked, under half of the loss comes from unresolved V genes, and the rest has no known cause. The V and J calls and clone size come from that table; D and trimming were worked out from the DNA. Recorded for this sample are around 7,200 clones; approximately 60% of them occurred a single time. The ten biggest clones cover around 3.5% of the sample.

The sequence is built from TRBV5-4 and TRBJ1-2, with no confidently assigned D gene. Sequencing was performed on PBMCs, taken after nivolumab (anti-PD-1) treatment. This clonotype was sampled from a person between 35 and 79 years old with oral cavity squamous cell carcinoma. The DNA reads TGTGCCAGCAGCCCTCACGTCCCTGCGAACTATGGCTACACCTTC. It encodes CASSPHVPANYGYTF.